The 29 T cell receptor beta chains below were found in one sample sequenced in a study of blood T cell repertoires in COVID-19. Repertoires were generated with immunoSEQ multiplex PCR, while TCRdb's copy carries only in-frame clones and drops some. Seen here are roughly 200,000 clones, more than 70% observed once, and the top ten hold 18%. Sequenced: peripheral blood. The receptors derive from a person aged 65-85 years with COVID-19, enrolled during active disease.

The genes are TRBV10-3 and TRBJ2-7, with 11 bases fitting TRBD2. The junction had 5 bases not matched to a gene; V was cut back by 11 bases and J by 2 bases. The CDR3 consists of 13 residues. The germline V gene encodes CDR1 ENHRY and CDR2 SYGVKD. CDR3 nucleotide sequence: TGTGCCTCGGGACTAGCGGAGACCTACGAGCAGTACTTC. This gives the protein CASGLAETYEQYF.

This chain uses TRBV7-2 with TRBJ2-7; 14 nucleotides align to TRBD2. Trimming cost V 5 bases and J 7 bases; bases outside gene matches: 7. This CDR3 has 15 amino acids. The germline gives CDR1 SGHTA, CDR2 FQGNSA. CDR3 in amino acids: CASSPGLAGEGEQYF. The CDR3 bases are TGTGCCAGCAGCCCGGGACTAGCGGGAGAGGGTGAGCAGTACTTC.

This chain uses TRBV13 with TRBJ2-3; a weak D match, TRBD1 (6 bases). CDR3 size: 16 residues. Looked up from germline, CDR1 is PRHDT and CDR2 is FYEKMQ (reference sequence). V lost 5 bases and J lost 1, with 16 bases in between. CDR3 coding DNA: TGTGCCAGCAGCGTAAACAGGGTTCTCGGCACAGATACGCAGTATTTT. It specifies CASSVNRVLGTDTQYF.

This chain links TRBV28 with TRBJ2-2, with TRBD2 identical over 7 bases. Germline V gene lookup returns CDR1 MDHEN and CDR2 SYDVKM. V shed 8 bases and J 4 bases; nucleotides not matched to a gene: 7. The CDR3 extends over 14 amino acids. The chain's CDR3 is CASQGGVGTGELFF. The CDR3 DNA follows: TGTGCCAGCCAGGGAGGGGTAGGCACCGGGGAGCTGTTTTTT.

The chain links TRBV5-1 to TRBJ1-2; D gene unclear. This CDR3 region has 14 residues. The V gene's germline CDR1 is SGHRS and CDR2 YFSETQ. The germline V and J ends were trimmed by 0 bases and 0 bases, with 6 bases remaining between them. The CDR3 region is CASSLDSTNYGYTF. The CDR3 DNA follows: TGCGCCAGCAGCTTGGACAGCACTAACTATGGCTACACCTTC.

The J gene is TRBJ1-1, the V gene TRBV19, with D perhaps TRBD1 (6 bases). Germline V gene lookup returns CDR1 LNHDA and CDR2 SQIVND (reference sequence). V shed 6 bases and J shed 6 bases, with 14 bases lying between them. The CDR3 covers 13 residues. CDR3 bases: TGTGCCAGTAGCCCAAACAGGGAATCTGAAGCTTTCTTT. Translation: CASSPNRESEAFF.

The genes are TRBV9 and TRBJ2-3; TRBD1 is a possible D gene (5 bases). The CDR3 loop spans 14 amino acids. V was clipped by 6 bases and J by 2 bases, with 13 bases between them. Germline V CDR1 and CDR2: SGDLS, YYNGEE. The CDR3 loop is CASTSLGLTDTQYF. In DNA, the CDR3 is TGTGCCAGCACGAGCCTGGGGCTCACAGATACGCAGTATTTT.

The chain uses TRBV27 and TRBJ1-4, with 7 bases identical to TRBD1. The CDR3 covers 13 residues. V shed 8 bases and J 4 bases; nucleotides not matched to a gene: 4. Germline-derived CDR1 and CDR2 are MNHEY and SMNVEV (reference sequence). CDR3: CASSGQFNEKLFF. As DNA, the CDR3 is TGTGCCAGCTCGGGACAGTTTAATGAAAAACTGTTTTTT.

V usage is TRBV6-5 and J usage is TRBJ1-1; the match to TRBD1 covers 7 bases. V lost 2 bases and J lost 1; bases outside the gene matches: 4. The CDR3 loop spans 15 amino acids. Germline V gene data show CDR1 as MNHEY and CDR2 as SVGAGI. CDR3 sequence (DNA): TGTGCCAGCAGTTACGGGACAGCGCCGAACACTGAAGCTTTCTTT. Protein product: CASSYGTAPNTEAFF.

The chain links TRBV24-1 to TRBJ2-1; possible D gene TRBD1, 6 bases. The V end was cut by 10 bases, the J end by 6 bases, with 9 bases between. CDR1 KGHDR and CDR2 SFDVKD come from the germline V gene. The CDR3 is made up of 11 amino acids. The CDR3 DNA is TGTGCCACGGTACAGGGCAATGAGCAGTTCTTC. Translating it yields CATVQGNEQFF.

The chain uses TRBV7-2 and TRBJ1-3, with D possibly being TRBD1 (5 bases). Germline CDR1 is SGHTA and CDR2 is FQGNSA. This CDR3 comprises 16 residues. The V and J ends lost 5 bases and 4 bases respectively, with 18 bases between them. Here the CDR3 DNA reads TGTGCCAGCAGCCCCCGGGGGGTAGGATCCGGAAACACCATATATTTT. This encodes CASSPRGVGSGNTIYF. The full variable domain, with the rest looked up from reference TRBV7-2 and TRBJ1-3, is GAGVSQSPSNKVTEKGKDVELRCDPISGHTALYWYRQSLGQGLEFLIYFQGNSAPDKSGLPSDRFSAERTGGSVSTLTIQRTQQEDSAVYLCASSPRGVGSGNTIYFGEGSWLTVV.

The J gene is TRBJ1-3, the V gene TRBV9, with 9 bases matching TRBD1. From germline, CDR1 is SGDLS and CDR2 YYNGEE. This CDR3 comprises 15 residues. Germline trimming cut 4 bases from V and 1 base from J; bases unmatched to any gene: 3. Written as DNA, the CDR3 is TGTGCCAGCAGCAAACAGGGGGCATCTGGAAACACCATATATTTT. It codes for CASSKQGASGNTIYF.

This chain links TRBV12-3 or TRBV12-4 with TRBJ2-3; D gene uncertain. The CDR3 loop spans 13 amino acids. Trimming removed 5 bases from V and 4 bases from J, with 10 bases in between. CDR3 nucleotide sequence: TGTGCCAGCAGTCCCCTCATAGCAGATACGCAGTATTTT. It encodes CASSPLIADTQYF.

The chain employs TRBV5-6 and TRBJ2-1; 7 nucleotides agree with TRBD1. Germline V gene lookup returns CDR1 SGHDT and CDR2 YYEEEE. The CDR3 runs to 16 residues. The V segment lost 4 bases and the J segment 0 bases; nucleotides outside the gene matches: 7. CDR3: CASSRQDRSSYNEQFF. Written as DNA, the CDR3 is TGTGCCAGCAGCCGCCAGGACAGGAGCTCCTACAATGAGCAGTTCTTC.

The rearrangement uses TRBV28 and TRBJ1-6; TRBD1 agrees at 7 bases. Germline V gives CDR1 MDHEN, CDR2 SYDVKM. The V gene end was trimmed by 2 bases and the J gene end by 9 bases; junction bases not matched to a gene: 4. CDR3 length: 14 residues. The chain's CDR3 is CASSLGDRFSPLHF. CDR3 in DNA: TGTGCCAGCAGTTTAGGGGACAGATTTTCACCCCTCCACTTT.

This chain uses TRBV6-5 with TRBJ2-3; 9 bases line up with TRBD2. The germline V gene has CDR1 MNHEY and CDR2 SVGAGI. This CDR3 contains 16 residues. V lost 4 bases and J lost 0; bases outside the gene matches: 5. CDR3: CASSFLAGPSTDTQYF. DNA of the CDR3: TGTGCCAGCAGTTTTCTAGCGGGGCCGAGCACAGATACGCAGTATTTT.

J is TRBJ2-7 and V is TRBV27, with a tentative D call TRBD2 (6 bases). V shed 6 bases and J shed 6 bases, with 18 bases lying between them. The CDR3 is 14 residues long. Germline loops: CDR1 MNHEY, CDR2 SMNVEV (reference sequence). As DNA, the CDR3 is TGTGCCAGCAGCGCCGGGACTTCACTGGGCGAGCAGTACTTC. Translated: CASSAGTSLGEQYF.

V and J are TRBV3-1 (or the pseudogene TRBV3-2) and TRBJ1-3; 7 positions match TRBD1. V lost 4 bases, J lost 6 bases, and 9 bases stayed unmatched. The germline gives CDR1 LGHDT, CDR2 YNNKEL (reference sequence). The CDR3 spans 15 residues. CDR3 loop: CASSPPQGRLNTIYF. Here the CDR3 DNA reads TGTGCCAGCAGCCCGCCACAGGGGAGGCTAAACACCATATATTTT.

V and J are TRBV9 and TRBJ2-3, with a tentative D call TRBD1 (6 bases). Trimming took 0 bases from V and 4 from J, leaving 15 bases between them. The CDR3 sequence is 16 residues long. The germline V gene has CDR1 SGDLS and CDR2 YYNGEE. The CDR3 region has the DNA TGTGCCAGCAGCGTAGTGCCGACACACAGGGCAGATACGCAGTATTTT. Translation gives CASSVVPTHRADTQYF.

The chain is built from TRBV28 and TRBJ2-3; 7 positions agree with TRBD2. The CDR3 covers 14 residues. V shed 5 bases and J 4 bases; nucleotides not matched to a gene: 6. CDR1 and CDR2 (germline): MDHEN, SYDVKM. The DNA for the CDR3 is TGTGCCAGCAGTACAGGACTAGTTCCAGATACGCAGTATTTT. It encodes CASSTGLVPDTQYF.

This chain links TRBV21-1 with TRBJ2-5; whether TRBD2, the table's D call, matches the DNA was not checked. TRBV21-1 represents a pseudogene. The length of the CDR3 is 17 residues. The CDR3 region has the DNA TGTGCCAGCAGCAAAGTAAGGAGCGGGAGAACGGTGGAGACCCAGTACTTC. Protein: CASSKVRSGRTVETQYF.

The genes are TRBV7-2 and TRBJ2-2; 11 bases are a match to TRBD2. V lost 4 bases, J lost 3 bases, and 1 base stayed unmatched. There are 15 residues in the CDR3. Germline-derived CDR1 and CDR2 are SGHTA and FQGNSA. CDR3 bases: TGTGCCAGCAGCTCGACTAGCGGGGACACCGGGGAGCTGTTTTTT. It is translated as CASSSTSGDTGELFF.

V and J are TRBV28 and TRBJ1-1; TRBD1 is a possible D gene (5 bases). The V and J ends lost 7 bases and 3 bases respectively, with 21 bases between them. The CDR3 consists of 16 residues. Germline values: CDR1 MDHEN, CDR2 SYDVKM. As DNA, the CDR3 is TGTGCCAGCACCACAGGCCTAAGGGTCAGGTACACTGAAGCTTTCTTT. It specifies CASTTGLRVRYTEAFF.

The genes are TRBV19 and TRBJ1-5; 7 bases agree with TRBD1. Germline CDR1 is LNHDA and CDR2 is SQIVND (reference sequence). This CDR3 is built from 14 residues. The J segment lost 4 bases and the V segment lost 6 bases, leaving 6 bases of the junction unmatched. CDR3 amino acids: CASSPRGSNQPQHF. The CDR3 nucleotides read TGTGCCAGTAGCCCCAGGGGGTCAAATCAGCCCCAGCATTTT.

The chain links TRBV12-3 or TRBV12-4 to TRBJ2-5; 7 nucleotides align to TRBD1. J was trimmed by 7 bases and V by 4 bases; bases with no gene match: 6. This CDR3 has 13 amino acids. CDR3 residues: CASSSRGPGTQYF. DNA of the CDR3: TGTGCCAGCAGTTCGAGGGGGCCAGGGACCCAGTACTTC.

The chain carries TRBV4-2 and TRBJ1-2; TRBD1 might be the D (5 bases). Trimming pared 1 base from V and 3 bases from J, leaving 6 bases between. Germline values: CDR1 LGHNA, CDR2 YNFKEQ. The CDR3 has 13 residues. CDR3 nucleotide sequence: TGTGCCAGCAGCCAAGGGGGCGACTATGGCTACACCTTC. Encoded protein: CASSQGGDYGYTF.

This rearrangement joins TRBV30 to TRBJ2-7, with D possibly TRBD2 on 7 matching bases. The germline V gene encodes CDR1 GTSNPN and CDR2 SVGIG (reference sequence). The CDR3 consists of 14 residues. Trimming removed 3 bases at V and 6 bases at J, with 18 bases between. The CDR3 region has the DNA TGTGCCTGGAGGCAAACGGGGGGCCGTCGCGAGCAGTACTTC. Protein product: CAWRQTGGRREQYF.

The chain has TRBV29-1 and TRBJ2-3, with D perhaps matching TRBD2 (6 bases). Germline V CDR1 and CDR2: SQVTM, ANQGSEA. V was pared by 4 bases and J by 11 bases, with 22 bases between. The CDR3 has 14 residues. DNA of the CDR3: TGCAGCGTTGGGGGTGAAGCGGGTACAGTTGGGCAGTATTTT. Translated, it gives CSVGGEAGTVGQYF.

The V and J genes are TRBV7-2 and TRBJ1-2; no clear D. V was shortened by 5 bases and J by 1 base, with 14 bases between the two germline ends. This CDR3 contains 15 residues. Germline CDR1 is SGHTA and CDR2 is FQGNSA. In DNA, the CDR3 is TGTGCCAGCAGCCCCGGTGCGGTTGTTAACTATGGCTACACCTTC. Protein: CASSPGAVVNYGYTF.